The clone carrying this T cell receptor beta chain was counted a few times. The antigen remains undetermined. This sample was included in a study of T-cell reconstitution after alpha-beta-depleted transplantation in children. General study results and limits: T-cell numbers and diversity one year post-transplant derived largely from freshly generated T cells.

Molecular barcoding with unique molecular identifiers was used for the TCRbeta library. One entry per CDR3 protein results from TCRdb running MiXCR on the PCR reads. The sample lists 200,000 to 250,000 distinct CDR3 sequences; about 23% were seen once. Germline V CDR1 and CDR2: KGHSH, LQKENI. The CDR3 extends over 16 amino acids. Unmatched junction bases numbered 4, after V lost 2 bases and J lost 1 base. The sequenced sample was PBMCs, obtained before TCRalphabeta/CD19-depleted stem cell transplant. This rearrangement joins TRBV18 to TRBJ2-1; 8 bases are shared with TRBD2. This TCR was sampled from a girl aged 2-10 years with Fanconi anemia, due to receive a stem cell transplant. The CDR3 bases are TGTGCCAGCTCACCAATGGGACTAGGGTCCTACAATGAGCAGTTCTTC. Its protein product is CASSPMGLGSYNEQFF.